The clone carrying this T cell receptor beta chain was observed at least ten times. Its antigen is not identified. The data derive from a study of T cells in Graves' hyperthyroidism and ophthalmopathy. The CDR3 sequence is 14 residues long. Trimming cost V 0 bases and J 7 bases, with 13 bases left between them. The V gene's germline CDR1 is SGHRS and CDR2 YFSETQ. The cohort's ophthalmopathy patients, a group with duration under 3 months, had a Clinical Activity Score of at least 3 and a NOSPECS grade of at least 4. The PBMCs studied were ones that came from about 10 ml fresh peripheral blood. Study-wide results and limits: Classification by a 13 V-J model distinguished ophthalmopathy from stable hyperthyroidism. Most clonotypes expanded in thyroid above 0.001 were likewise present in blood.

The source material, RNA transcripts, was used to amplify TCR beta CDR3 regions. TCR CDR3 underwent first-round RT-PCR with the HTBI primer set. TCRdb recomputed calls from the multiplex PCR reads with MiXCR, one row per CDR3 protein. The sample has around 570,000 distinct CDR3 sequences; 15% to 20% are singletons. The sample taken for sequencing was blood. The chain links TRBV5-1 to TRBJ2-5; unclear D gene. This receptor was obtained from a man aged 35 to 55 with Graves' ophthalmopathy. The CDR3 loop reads CASSLGGLDGTQYF. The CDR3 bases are TGCGCCAGCAGCTTGGGCGGCCTGGACGGGACCCAGTACTTC.